Shown below are 2 T cell receptor beta chains from a single sample sequenced in a study of T-cell memory formation after mild COVID-19. MiXCR was run by TCRdb on the 5' RACE reads, yielding one entry per CDR3 protein. The sample holds 340,000 or so distinct CDR3 sequences, 13% seen once. What was sequenced was PBMCs or a T cell subset sorted from them (not recorded which). These receptors all stem from a young man who had mild COVID-19 (a few samples of this study predate the infection). Cell type and time point are not known.

In this sample, this clonotype turned up many times. The chain couples TRBV29-1 to TRBJ1-1; possible D gene TRBD1, 6 bases. CDR1 and CDR2 from the germline V gene are SQVTM and ANQGSEA. Trimming cost V 5 bases and J 7 bases, with 11 bases left between them. This CDR3 contains 11 residues. CDR3 protein: CSVFDRSEAFF. The CDR3 DNA follows: TGCAGCGTTTTCGACAGGAGTGAAGCTTTCTTT.

The chain has TRBV9 and TRBJ2-2; 7 positions match TRBD2. Germline lookup yields CDR1 SGDLS and CDR2 YYNGEE. The CDR3 is 15 residues long. V lost 0 bases and J lost 11; bases outside the gene matches: 10. CDR3 residues: CASSVEGQAGIELFF. The CDR3 nucleotides read TGTGCCAGCAGCGTAGAGGGGCAAGCGGGGATCGAGCTGTTTTTT.